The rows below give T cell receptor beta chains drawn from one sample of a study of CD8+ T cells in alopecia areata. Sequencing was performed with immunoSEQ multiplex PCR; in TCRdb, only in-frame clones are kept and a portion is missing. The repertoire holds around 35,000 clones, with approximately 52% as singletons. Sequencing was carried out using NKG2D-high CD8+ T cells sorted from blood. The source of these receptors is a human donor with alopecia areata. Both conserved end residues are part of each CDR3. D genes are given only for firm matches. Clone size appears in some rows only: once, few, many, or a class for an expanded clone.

CDR3 DNA: TGTGCCAGTAGTATCGGCGGGGTCTACAATGAGCAGTTCTTC
CDR3 protein: CASSIGGVYNEQFF
V gene: TRBV19
clone size: .
J gene: TRBJ2-1
D gene: .

CDR3 DNA: TGTGCCAGCAGTTATTTCAATGAGCAGTTCTTC
CDR3 protein: CASSYFNEQFF
V gene: TRBV27
clone size: .
J gene: TRBJ2-1
D gene: .

CDR3 DNA: TGCGCCAGCAGCTACCGGGACACATATATGAGCTCCTACAATGAGCAGTTCTTC
CDR3 protein: CASSYRDTYMSSYNEQFF
V gene: TRBV5-1
clone size: .
J gene: TRBJ2-1
D gene: .

CDR3 DNA: TGTGCCAGCAGCCAAGAAGGAGCGGGGGTATACGAGCAGTACTTC
CDR3 protein: CASSQEGAGVYEQYF
V gene: TRBV4-2
clone size: .
J gene: TRBJ2-7
D gene: TRBD2

CDR3 DNA: TGCGCCAGCAGCTCCAGCTACGAGCAGTACTTC
CDR3 protein: CASSSSYEQYF
V gene: TRBV5-1
clone size: few
J gene: TRBJ2-7
D gene: .

CDR3 DNA: TGTGCCACCAGCAGAGGATCGGGGGAGCAAGAGACCCAGTACTTC
CDR3 protein: CATSRGSGEQETQYF
V gene: TRBV15
clone size: .
J gene: TRBJ2-5
D gene: .

CDR3 DNA: TGTGCCAGCAACCCCGGGGGGATGGGAACTGAAGCTTTCTTT
CDR3 protein: CASNPGGMGTEAFF
V gene: TRBV9
clone size: .
J gene: TRBJ1-1
D gene: .

CDR3 DNA: TGTGCCATCAGTGAGAGACTAGCGGACGTCCGGGAGCAGTTCTTC
CDR3 protein: CAISERLADVREQFF
V gene: TRBV10-3
clone size: few
J gene: TRBJ2-1
D gene: TRBD2

CDR3 DNA: TGTGCCAGCAGCTGGTTTTATGGTGAGCAGTTCTTC
CDR3 protein: CASSWFYGEQFF
V gene: TRBV5-4
clone size: .
J gene: TRBJ2-1
D gene: .

CDR3 DNA: TGTGCCAGCAGCTTAAACCCGGGACTAGCGGGAGTCAGCTCCTACAATGAGCAGTTCTTC
CDR3 protein: CASSLNPGLAGVSSYNEQFF
V gene: TRBV7-3
clone size: .
J gene: TRBJ2-1
D gene: TRBD2